This paragraph reports one T cell receptor beta chain. Its antigen remains unidentified. No much larger clonotype is one base removed from it; base qualities were not supplied. These data belong to a study of T cell responses to AZD1222 COVID-19 vaccine (dated by TCRdb to about 2021). In the study overall: AZD1222 recipients given second doses at about 4 weeks or at about 12 weeks were pooled, since spike-specific TCR depth and breadth were not found to differ between the two schedules. TCR sequencing covered more than 230 trial participants: 200 to 220 given two doses of AZD1222 and approximately 25 given two doses of MenACWY control vaccine. Trial participants were enrolled by age into 18-55, 56-69 and 70-plus year subgroups, with about 150, 28 and 57 TCR-sequenced participants respectively.

Beyond this particular receptor, the publication reports: Participants were mostly white British, with more females than males. The authors suggested clonal diversity may have been underestimated. Because no samples from the day 14 peak response were available, repertoires could be characterized only after the peak T cell response. The 56-69-year group was small, and its depth increase did not reach significance, likely because of low power. After two AZD1222 doses, spike-specific TCR breadth and depth were significantly higher than at day 0 and than in MenACWY recipients. The vaccine-associated CD4 TCRs covered the entire spike protein, and the dominant responses fell in regions 160-218 and 743-854. Conclusions about previously exposed vaccinees are limited, since just five to seven AZD1222 recipients were seropositive for SARS-CoV-2 at baseline. Epitopes outside the regions mutated in the B.1.351 and B.1.1.7 variants were reportedly recognized by nearly half of the unique spike-specific TCRs.

The CDR3 regions of human TCRbeta chains were analyzed by immunosequencing. The published analysis was carried out like this. Repertoire TCRs were matched against a reference library of SARS-CoV-2-specific TCRs generated with the MIRA antigen-specificity platform. Breadth was defined as the fraction of unique TCRs that were SARS-CoV-2-associated, and depth was defined as the fraction of total T cells that were SARS-CoV-2-associated. Using the MIRA data, each spike-specific TCR was assigned both to the spike region to which the TCR was reactive and to a CD4 or CD8 class. Log10-transformed breadth and depth values were compared by one-way ANOVA with Sidak's multiple comparisons tests. The source is immuneACCESS, and TCRdb retained only in-frame sequences with V and J called. Part of the clones is not carried over; for the studies checked, unresolved V genes explain less than half of this, and the remainder is unexplained. That table gives V, J and clone size, and the DNA gave D and trimming. Counted in this sample were 74,000 or so clones; about 85% of them appeared once. Of the sample, approximately 22% is held by the ten largest clones.

V trim: 4 bases; J trim: 3 bases; unmatched bases: 12. From its cysteine to its phenylalanine, the CDR3 spans 16 amino acids. Just the 48-base CDR3 DNA is kept, in frame starting at base 1. Taken from the germline V gene (reference sequence), the CDR1 and CDR2 loops are SGHNT and YYREEE. This specimen's time point label, interpreted: baseline before first vaccination. The vaccinee samples were drawn from two UK trials, COV001 and COV002, one of which was a single-blind randomized controlled phase 2/3 trial testing AZD1222 (ChAdOx1 nCoV-19) in healthy adults. For TCRbeta chain sequencing, PBMC samples were collected from trial participants at day 0 and at day 28 after the second dose.

This TCR was recovered from an adult in good health. Rearrangement joined TRBV5-4 to TRBJ1-1, with TRBD1 matching 7 junction bases. The specimen comprised peripheral blood, sampled on day 0 of AZD1222 vaccination. The CDR3 region has the sequence CASSPGKDRTYTEAFF. In nucleotide form, the sequence is TGTGCCAGCAGCCCTGGAAAGGACAGGACCTACACTGAAGCTTTCTTT.